This paragraph covers one TCR beta chain sequence. Its matching antigen is unknown. V lost 1 base and J 0 bases, leaving 13 bases between the germline ends. Germline values: CDR1 KGHSH, CDR2 LQKENI. The CDR3 is 17 residues long. The study isolated at least 7 million PBMCs from each sample. The amount of total RNA extracted per sample was at least 5 micrograms. For the second PCR, which ran for roughly 6 to 12 cycles, a sample-barcoded 5' primer and a J-beta primer mix were used. A template-switch adaptor that had 12 random nucleotides put a tag on each cDNA molecule. MiXCR, run by TCRdb on the 5' RACE reads, gives a single entry per CDR3 protein. The table includes about 1.5 million distinct CDR3 sequences, approximately 43% detected once. This record belongs to a study of blood T cells in healthy people across ages. Study-wide points: Donors of long life had a larger count of naive CD4+ cells and greater diversity than aged donors.

The chain couples TRBV18 to TRBJ2-4, with D possibly TRBD2 on 5 matching bases. Material: blood. The TCR originated in a woman under 30 in good health. For the CDR3, the DNA is TGTGCCAGCTCACCACGGGGTAGCGAACTAGCCAAAAACATTCAGTACTTC. Protein: CASSPRGSELAKNIQYF.